Reported below is one T cell receptor beta chain. These data come from a study of response to subunit inactivated influenza vaccine. From the RT-PCR reads, TCRdb called clonotypes with MiXCR, one entry per CDR3 protein. The sample contains about 500,000 distinct CDR3 sequences, more than 15% of which appear only once. V was pared by 2 bases and J by 7 bases, with 11 bases between. CDR1 is SEHNR and CDR2 is FQNEAQ in the germline V gene (reference sequence). The length of the CDR3 is 14 residues. The clonotype was recovered from a man aged 50 to 69 who received an inactivated influenza vaccine. The V gene is TRBV7-9, the J gene TRBJ1-4, with D perhaps matching TRBD1 (6 bases). The source material was CD4+ T cells sorted from PBMCs, sampled less than 30 months after vaccination. CDR3 nucleotides: TGTGCCAGCAGCTTAATGACAGGTGGTGAAAAACTGTTTTTT. It codes for CASSLMTGGEKLFF.